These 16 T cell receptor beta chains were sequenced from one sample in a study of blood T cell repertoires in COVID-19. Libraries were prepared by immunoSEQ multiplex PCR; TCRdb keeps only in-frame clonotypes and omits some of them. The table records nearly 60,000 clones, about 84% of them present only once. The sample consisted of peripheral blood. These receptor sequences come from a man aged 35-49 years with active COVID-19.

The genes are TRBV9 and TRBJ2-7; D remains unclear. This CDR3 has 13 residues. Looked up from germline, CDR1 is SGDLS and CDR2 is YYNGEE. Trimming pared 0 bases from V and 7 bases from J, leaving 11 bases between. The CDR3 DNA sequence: TGTGCCAGCAGCGTAGCTTATGAGAGGGAGCAGTACTTC. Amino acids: CASSVAYEREQYF.

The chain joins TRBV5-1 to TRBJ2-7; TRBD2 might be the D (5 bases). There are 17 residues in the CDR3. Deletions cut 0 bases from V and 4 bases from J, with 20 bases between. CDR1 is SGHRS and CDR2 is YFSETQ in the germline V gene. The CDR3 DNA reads TGCGCCAGCAGCTTGGGGGAGTTTACGACCGCGGATTACGAGCAGTACTTC. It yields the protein CASSLGEFTTADYEQYF.

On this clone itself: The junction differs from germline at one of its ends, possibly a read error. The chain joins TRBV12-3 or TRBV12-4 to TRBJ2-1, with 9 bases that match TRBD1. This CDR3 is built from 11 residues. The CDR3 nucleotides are TGTGCCAGCAGTAAGAGGGACAGGGAGGTCTTC. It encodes CASSKRDREVF.

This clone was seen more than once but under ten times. The CDR3 DNA is TGTGCCAGTAGGGGACAGGTCCGCACCGGGGAGCTGTTTTTT. Translating it yields CASRGQVRTGELFF. The chain has TRBV19 and TRBJ2-2, with 8 bases that match TRBD1. V was pared by 6 bases and J by 4 bases, with 4 bases of the junction left unmatched. Germline V gene data show CDR1 as LNHDA and CDR2 as SQIVND (reference sequence). The CDR3 is 14 amino acids.

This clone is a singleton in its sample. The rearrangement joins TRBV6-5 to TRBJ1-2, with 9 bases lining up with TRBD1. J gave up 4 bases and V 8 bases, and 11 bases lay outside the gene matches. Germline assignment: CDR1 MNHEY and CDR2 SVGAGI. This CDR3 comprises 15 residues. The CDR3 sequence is CASLYRGQDSYGYTF. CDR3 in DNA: TGTGCCAGCCTCTACAGGGGGCAAGACAGCTATGGCTACACCTTC.

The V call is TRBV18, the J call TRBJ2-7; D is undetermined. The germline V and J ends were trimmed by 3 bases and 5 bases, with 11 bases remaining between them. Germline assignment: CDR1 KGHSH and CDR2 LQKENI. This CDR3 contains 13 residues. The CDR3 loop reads CASSPSYIDEQYF. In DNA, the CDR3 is TGTGCCAGCTCACCGTCTTACATCGACGAGCAGTACTTC.

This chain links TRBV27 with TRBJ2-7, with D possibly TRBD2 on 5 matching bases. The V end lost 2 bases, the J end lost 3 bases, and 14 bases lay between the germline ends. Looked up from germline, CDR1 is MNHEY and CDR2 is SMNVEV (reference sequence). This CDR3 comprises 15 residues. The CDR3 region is CASSLAGLSLYEQYF. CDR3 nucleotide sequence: TGTGCCAGCAGTTTAGCGGGCCTTTCTCTCTACGAGCAGTACTTC.

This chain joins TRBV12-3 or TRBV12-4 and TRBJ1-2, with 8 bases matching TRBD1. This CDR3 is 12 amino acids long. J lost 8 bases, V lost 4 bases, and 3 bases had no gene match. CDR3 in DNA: TGTGCCAGCAGTTCAGGGGGCAAGGGCTACACCTTC. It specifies CASSSGGKGYTF.

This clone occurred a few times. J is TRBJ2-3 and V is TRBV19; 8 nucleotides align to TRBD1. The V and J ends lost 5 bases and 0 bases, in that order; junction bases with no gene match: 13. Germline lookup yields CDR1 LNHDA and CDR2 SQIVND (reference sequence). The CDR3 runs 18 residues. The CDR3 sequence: CASSGGQGGHPSTDTQYF. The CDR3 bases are TGTGCCAGTAGTGGTGGACAGGGCGGACACCCAAGCACAGATACGCAGTATTTT. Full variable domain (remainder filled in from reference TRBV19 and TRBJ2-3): DGGITQSPKYLFRKEGQNVTLSCEQNLNHDAMYWYRQDPGQGLRLIYYSQIVNDFQKGDIAEGYSVSREKKESFPLTVTSAQKNPTAFYLCASSGGQGGHPSTDTQYFGPGTRLTVL.

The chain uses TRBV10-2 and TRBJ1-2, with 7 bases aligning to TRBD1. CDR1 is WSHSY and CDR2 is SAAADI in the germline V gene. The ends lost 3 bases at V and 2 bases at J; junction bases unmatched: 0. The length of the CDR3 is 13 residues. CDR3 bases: TGCGCCAGCAGTGACAGGGGGAACTATGGCTACACCTTC. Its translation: CASSDRGNYGYTF.

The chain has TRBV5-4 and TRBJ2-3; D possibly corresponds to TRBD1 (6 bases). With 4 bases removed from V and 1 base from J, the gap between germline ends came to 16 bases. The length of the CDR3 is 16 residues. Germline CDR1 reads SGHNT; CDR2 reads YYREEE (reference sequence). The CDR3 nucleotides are TGTGCCAGCAGCCCGGAGGTGGGGGCGGGCACAGATACGCAGTATTTT. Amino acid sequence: CASSPEVGAGTDTQYF. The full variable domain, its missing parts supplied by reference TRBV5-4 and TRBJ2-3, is ETGVTQSPTHLIKTRGQQVTLRCSSQSGHNTVSWYQQALGQGPQFIFQYYREEENGRGNFPPRFSGLQFPNYSSELNVNALELDDSALYLCASSPEVGAGTDTQYFGPGTRLTVL.

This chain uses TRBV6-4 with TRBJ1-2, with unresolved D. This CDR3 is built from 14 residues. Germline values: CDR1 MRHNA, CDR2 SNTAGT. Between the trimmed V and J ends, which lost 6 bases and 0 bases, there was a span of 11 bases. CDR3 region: CASRPGVTNYGYTF. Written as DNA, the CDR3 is TGTGCCAGCAGGCCCGGGGTTACTAACTATGGCTACACCTTC.

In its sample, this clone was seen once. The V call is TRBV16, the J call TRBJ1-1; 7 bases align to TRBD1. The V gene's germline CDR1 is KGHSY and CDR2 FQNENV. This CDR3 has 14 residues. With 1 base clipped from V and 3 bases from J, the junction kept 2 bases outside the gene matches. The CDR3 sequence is CASSQWDRDTEAFF. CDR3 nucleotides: TGTGCCAGCAGCCAATGGGACAGAGACACTGAAGCTTTCTTT.

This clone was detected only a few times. The CDR3 DNA sequence: TGTGCCAGCAGCCCCTCCGGACAGGGCAATCAGCCCCAGCATTTT. It encodes CASSPSGQGNQPQHF. V usage is TRBV6-5 and J usage is TRBJ1-5; 7 bases are shared with TRBD1. Germline CDR1 reads MNHEY; CDR2 reads SVGAGI. Trimming at V came to 6 bases and at J to 2 bases, leaving 7 bases not matched to a gene. The CDR3 contains 15 residues.

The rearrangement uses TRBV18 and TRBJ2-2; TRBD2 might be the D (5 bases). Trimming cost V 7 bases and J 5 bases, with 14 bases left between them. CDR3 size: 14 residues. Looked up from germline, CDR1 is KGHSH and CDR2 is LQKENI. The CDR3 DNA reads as TGTGCCAGCTTGTCGGGAAGCAATACCGGGGAGCTGTTTTTT. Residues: CASLSGSNTGELFF.

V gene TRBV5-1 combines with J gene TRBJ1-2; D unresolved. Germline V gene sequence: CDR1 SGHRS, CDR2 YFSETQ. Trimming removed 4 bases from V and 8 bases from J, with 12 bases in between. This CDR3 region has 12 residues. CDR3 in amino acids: CASSEGSGGYTF. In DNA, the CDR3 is TGCGCCAGCAGCGAGGGATCGGGAGGCTACACCTTC.